The 2 T cell receptor beta chains listed next were all sequenced from one sample in a study of T-cell reconstitution after alpha-beta-depleted transplantation in children. Researchers prepared the TCRbeta library using unique molecular identifiers, the study reports. From the PCR reads, TCRdb called clonotypes with MiXCR, one entry per CDR3 protein. The sample records 900,000 or so distinct CDR3 sequences, less than 20% being singletons. The material was PBMCs, mostly from graft donor cells, obtained 360 days after TCRalphabeta/CD19-depleted stem cell transplant. These receptors came from a male patient younger than 18 who had a stem cell transplant for acute lymphoblastic leukemia, so the T cells may come from the graft donor.

The V call is TRBV30, the J call TRBJ2-1; either TRBD1 or TRBD2 may fit D (5 bases each). The length of the CDR3 is 13 residues. V lost 2 bases to trimming and J lost 4 bases, with 9 bases between them. The germline V gene encodes CDR1 GTSNPN and CDR2 SVGIG (reference sequence). CDR3 bases: TGTGCCTGGAGTATTGGGGGATACAATGAGCAGTTCTTC. Translating it yields CAWSIGGYNEQFF.

This clonotype showed up many times. V and J are TRBV6-2 or TRBV6-3 and TRBJ2-2; no reliable D call. With 2 bases removed from V and 0 bases from J, the gap between germline ends came to 7 bases. CDR1 MNHEY and CDR2 SVGEGT come from the germline V gene. The CDR3 has 15 amino acids. CDR3 in amino acids: CASSYVPSNTGELFF. The CDR3 DNA sequence: TGTGCCAGCAGTTACGTGCCATCGAACACCGGGGAGCTGTTTTTT.